What follows is one T cell receptor beta chain and its context. This clonotype has a handful of counts. The antigen this receptor binds is unknown. Base qualities are missing; no much larger clone stands one base away. The sample originates from a study of T-cell reconstitution after alpha-beta-depleted transplantation in children (dated by TCRdb to about 2016). Study-level background: Using TCR repertoire profiling, the study quantitatively followed how T-cell immune reconstitution unfolded in children after TCRalphabeta/CD19-depleted allogeneic hematopoietic cell transplantation. Results the study describes overall, beyond this receptor: Hyperexpanded clone frequencies declined over subsequent months; after one year, T-cell counts and TCRbeta diversity were mostly attributed to newly produced T cells. In some patients, the high TCRbeta diversity seen at day 60 was put down to recipient T cells and intrathymic progenitors that had survived conditioning. The apparently early recovery of alphabetaT-cell counts about two months after transplant reportedly depended on only several hundred rapidly expanded clones that came from non-depleted graft cells.

Based on the germline V gene (reference sequence), the CDR1 and CDR2 sequences are SEHNR and FQNEAQ. Taken from cysteine to phenylalanine, the CDR3 has 13 residues. Here the CDR3 DNA is all that survives: 39 bases in frame from base 1. The junction carries 8 bases between V and J, which are trimmed by 5 bases and 3 bases respectively. The method was PCR. Sequencing took place on an Illumina HiSeq 2500. TCR libraries were prepared with molecular barcoding, using unique molecular identifiers to normalize TCRbeta repertoire quantification. TCRdb reprocessing: public reads trimmed at Q25 with fastp, clones called with MiXCR, in-frame beta chains kept. CDR3 protein duplicates are merged, each entry listing the most common genes and DNA. This sample holds about 90,000 distinct CDR3 sequences; roughly a sixth were observed only once. The ten largest make up around 20% of the sample. This specimen's treatment or condition label, interpreted: allogeneic hematopoietic cell transplantation with graft depleted of TCRalphabeta T cells and CD19 B cells. The transplant recipients were children given TCRalphabeta/CD19-depleted allogeneic hematopoietic cell grafts.

The source was PBMCs, mostly from graft donor cells, collected 180 days after TCRalphabeta/CD19-depleted stem cell transplant. This TCR came from a male patient between 2 and 15 years old who had a stem cell transplant for acute lymphoblastic leukemia, so the T cells may come from the graft donor. The V and J segments used are TRBV7-9 and TRBJ1-5; the D gene remains uncertain. The CDR3 region has the sequence CASSQAPNQPQHF. The nucleotide sequence is given as TGTGCCAGCAGCCAAGCCCCCAATCAGCCCCAGCATTTT.